This TCR beta chain was recovered during a study of T cell responses to AZD1222 COVID-19 vaccine. General study points: CD4 TCRs linked to vaccination spanned spike, dominating at 160-218 and 743-854. Unmutated variant regions reportedly attract nearly half of all spike-specific TCRs.

Concerning this clone: Its matching antigen is unknown.

The CDR3 sequence is 16 residues long. Trimming shortened V by 4 bases and J by 5 bases, and 20 bases separated the two germline ends. Germline loops: CDR1 LGHDT, CDR2 YNNKEL (reference sequence). TCRdb keeps only in-frame clones here, not all; method: immunoSEQ multiplex PCR. Altogether 50,000 to 65,000 clones are present, about 90% being singletons, with the ten largest covering 4% to 5%. Sequenced material: peripheral blood, taken on day 0 of AZD1222 vaccination. The receptor was isolated from an adult in good health. The V call is TRBV3-1 (or the pseudogene TRBV3-2), the J call TRBJ1-2; weak D call: TRBD1 (6 bases). The CDR3 loop is CASSLIGAGDVYGYTF. Written as DNA, the CDR3 is TGTGCCAGCAGCCTCATTGGGGCAGGGGACGTGTATGGCTACACCTTC.